The clone carrying this T cell receptor beta chain was detected only once. Antigen: not known. With 5 bases removed from V and 2 bases from J, the gap between germline ends came to 15 bases. CDR3 size: 15 residues. The germline V gene has CDR1 LNHDA and CDR2 SQIVND (reference sequence). TCRdb's copy holds only in-frame clones and misses some; the assay was immunoSEQ multiplex PCR. In the table there are some 150,000 clones, approximately 90% of which are singletons. This specimen comes from a study of T cell responses to AZD1222 COVID-19 vaccine. Study-wide findings and caveats: CD4 TCRs associated with vaccination spanned spike, dominating at 160-218 and 743-854. Reportedly, nearly half of unique spike TCRs recognized epitopes outside B.1.351/B.1.1.7 mutations.

This TCR was recovered from an adult in good health. Sequences were derived from peripheral blood, sampled on day 0 of AZD1222 vaccination. The V and J genes are TRBV19 and TRBJ1-2, with D possibly being TRBD1 (6 bases). The CDR3 DNA reads TGTGCCAGTAGTGCACAGGGTTTTGTCAACTATGGCTACACCTTC. Protein product: CASSAQGFVNYGYTF.